The clone carrying this T cell receptor (beta chain) was detected a few times. Antigen unknown. CDR3 length: 15 residues. After removal of 1 base from V and 8 bases from J, the junction contained 4 bases not matched to a gene. Germline-derived CDR1 and CDR2 are LGHNA and YNFKEQ. This sample is part of a study of cytomegalovirus exposure and HLA in healthy donors. The study's findings and limits: There were some public TCRs occurring in many donors, but most TCR sequences were rare.

The repertoire was sequenced with immunoSEQ multiplex PCR; TCRdb's copy has only in-frame clones and lacks some. The sample has more than 150,000 clones; 85% to 90% are singletons. V gene TRBV4-2 combines with J gene TRBJ2-1, with 11 bases that match TRBD2. Sequenced material: PBMCs. The clonotype was recovered from a man younger than 30 in good health and CMV-seronegative. The CDR3 reads CASSQVTSGGDEQFF. The CDR3 DNA follows: TGTGCCAGCAGCCAAGTAACTAGCGGGGGTGATGAGCAGTTCTTC.